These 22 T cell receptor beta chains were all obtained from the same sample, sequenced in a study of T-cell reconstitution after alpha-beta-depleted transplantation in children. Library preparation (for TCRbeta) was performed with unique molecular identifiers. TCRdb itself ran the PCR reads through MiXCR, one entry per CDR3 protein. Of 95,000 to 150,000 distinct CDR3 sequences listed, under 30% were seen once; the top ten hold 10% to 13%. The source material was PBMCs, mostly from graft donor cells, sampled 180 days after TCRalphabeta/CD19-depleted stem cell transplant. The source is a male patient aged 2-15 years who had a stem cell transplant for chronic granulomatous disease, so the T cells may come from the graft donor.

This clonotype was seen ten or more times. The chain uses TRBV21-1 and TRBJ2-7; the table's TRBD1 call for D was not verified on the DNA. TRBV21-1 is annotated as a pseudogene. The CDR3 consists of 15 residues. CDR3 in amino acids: CASSKGQGAVFEQYF. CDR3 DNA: TGTGCCAGCAGCAAAGGACAGGGGGCCGTGTTCGAGCAGTACTTC.

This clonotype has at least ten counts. The CDR3 is CSARDPGERTDTQYF. CDR3 coding DNA: TGCAGTGCTCGCGATCCGGGAGAAAGGACTGATACGCAGTATTTT. The V call is TRBV20-1, the J call TRBJ2-3, with a possible D match to TRBD2 (6 bases). V lost 5 bases to trimming and J lost 6 bases, with 21 bases between them. Germline loops: CDR1 DFQATT, CDR2 SNEGSKA (reference sequence). This CDR3 is 15 amino acids long.

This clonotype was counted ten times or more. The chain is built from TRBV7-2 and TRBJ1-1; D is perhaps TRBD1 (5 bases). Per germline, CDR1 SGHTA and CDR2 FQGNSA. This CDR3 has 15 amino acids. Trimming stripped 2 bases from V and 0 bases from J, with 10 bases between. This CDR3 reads CASSLLGRMNTEAFF. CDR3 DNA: TGTGCCAGCAGCTTATTGGGACGGATGAACACTGAAGCTTTCTTT. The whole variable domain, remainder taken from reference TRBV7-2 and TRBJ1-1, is GAGVSQSPSNKVTEKGKDVELRCDPISGHTALYWYRQSLGQGLEFLIYFQGNSAPDKSGLPSDRFSAERTGGSVSTLTIQRTQQEDSAVYLCASSLLGRMNTEAFFGQGTRLTVV.

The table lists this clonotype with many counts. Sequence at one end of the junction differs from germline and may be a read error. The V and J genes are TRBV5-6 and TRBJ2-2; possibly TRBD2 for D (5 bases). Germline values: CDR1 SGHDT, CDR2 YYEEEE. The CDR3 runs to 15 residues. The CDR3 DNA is TGTGCCAGCAGGCCGGGCACTAGGAACATCGGGGAGCTGTTTTTT. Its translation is CASRPGTRNIGELFF.

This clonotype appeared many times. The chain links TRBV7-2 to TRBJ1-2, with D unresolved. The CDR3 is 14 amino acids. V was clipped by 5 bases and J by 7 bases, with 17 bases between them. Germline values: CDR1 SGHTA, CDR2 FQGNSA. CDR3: CASSPTLAGVGYTF. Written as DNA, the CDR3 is TGTGCCAGCAGCCCCACCCTTGCTGGGGTTGGCTACACCTTC.

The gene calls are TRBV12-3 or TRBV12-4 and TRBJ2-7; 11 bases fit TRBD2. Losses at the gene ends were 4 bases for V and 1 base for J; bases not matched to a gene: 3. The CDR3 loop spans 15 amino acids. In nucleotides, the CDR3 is TGTGCCAGCAGTTACAGACTAGCGGGATCCTACGAGCAGTACTTC. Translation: CASSYRLAGSYEQYF.

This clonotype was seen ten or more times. CDR3 sequence reads: CASIPFPGAGELFF. The DNA for the CDR3 is TGTGCCAGCATCCCTTTCCCGGGCGCCGGGGAGCTGTTTTTT. The rearrangement joins TRBV7-2 to TRBJ2-2; D gene unclear. The CDR3 runs 14 residues. Looked up from germline, CDR1 is SGHTA and CDR2 is FQGNSA. Trimming removed 7 bases at V and 6 bases at J, with 15 bases between.

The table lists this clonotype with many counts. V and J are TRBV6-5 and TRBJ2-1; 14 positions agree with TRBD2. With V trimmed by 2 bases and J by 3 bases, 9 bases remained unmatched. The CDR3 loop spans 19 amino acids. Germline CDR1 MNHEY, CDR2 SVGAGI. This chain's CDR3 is CASSYTRGLAGGHYNEQFF. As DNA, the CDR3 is TGTGCCAGCAGTTACACGAGAGGACTAGCGGGAGGTCACTACAATGAGCAGTTCTTC.

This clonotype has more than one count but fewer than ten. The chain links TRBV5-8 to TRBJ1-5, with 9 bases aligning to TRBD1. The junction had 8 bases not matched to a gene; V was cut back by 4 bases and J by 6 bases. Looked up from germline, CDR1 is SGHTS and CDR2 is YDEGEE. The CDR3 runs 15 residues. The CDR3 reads CASSPGTGYSQPQHF. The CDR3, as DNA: TGTGCCAGCAGCCCCGGGACAGGGTATAGTCAGCCCCAGCATTTT.

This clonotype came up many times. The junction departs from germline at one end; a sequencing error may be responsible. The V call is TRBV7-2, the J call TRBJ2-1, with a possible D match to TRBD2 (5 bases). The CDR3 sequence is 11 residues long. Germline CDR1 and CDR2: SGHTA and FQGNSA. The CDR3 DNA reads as TGTGCCAGCAGCCCCCAGACTACACCCCTTTTC. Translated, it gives CASSPQTTPLF.

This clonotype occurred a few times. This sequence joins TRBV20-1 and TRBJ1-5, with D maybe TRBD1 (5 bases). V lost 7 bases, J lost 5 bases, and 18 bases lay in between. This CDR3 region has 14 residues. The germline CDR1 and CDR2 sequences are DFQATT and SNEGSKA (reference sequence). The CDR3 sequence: CSVTSPGGYQPQHF. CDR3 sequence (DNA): TGCAGTGTCACTTCCCCCGGGGGGTATCAGCCCCAGCATTTT.

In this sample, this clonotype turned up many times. The CDR3 bases are TGCAGTGCTAGACTAGCGGACTACGAGCAGTACTTC. Translation: CSARLADYEQYF. The chain carries TRBV20-1 and TRBJ2-7; 7 bases agree with TRBD2. CDR3 length equals 12 residues. Germline-derived CDR1 and CDR2 are DFQATT and SNEGSKA (reference sequence). The V and J ends lost 2 bases and 3 bases, in that order; junction bases with no gene match: 1.

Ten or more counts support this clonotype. The CDR3 coding sequence is TGCAGTGCTAGATCTATCCAGAAAGAGACCCAGTACTTC. This gives the protein CSARSIQKETQYF. The chain employs TRBV20-1 and TRBJ2-5, with no clear D. Between the trimmed V and J ends, which lost 2 bases and 3 bases, there was a span of 10 bases. Germline CDR1 is DFQATT and CDR2 is SNEGSKA (reference sequence). The CDR3 is made up of 13 amino acids.

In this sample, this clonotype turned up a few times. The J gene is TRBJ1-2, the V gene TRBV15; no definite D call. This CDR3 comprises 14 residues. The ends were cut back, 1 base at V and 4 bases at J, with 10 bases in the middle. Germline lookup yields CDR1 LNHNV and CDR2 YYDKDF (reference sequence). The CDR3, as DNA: TGTGCCACCAGCAGAGGTGGGGTGGGCTATGGCTACACCTTC. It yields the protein CATSRGGVGYGYTF.

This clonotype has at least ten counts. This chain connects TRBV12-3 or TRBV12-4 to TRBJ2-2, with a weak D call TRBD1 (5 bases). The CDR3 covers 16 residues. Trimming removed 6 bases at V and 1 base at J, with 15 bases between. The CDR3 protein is CASSPKGQGNTGELFF. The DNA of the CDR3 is TGTGCCAGCAGCCCGAAGGGGCAGGGGAACACCGGGGAGCTGTTTTTT.

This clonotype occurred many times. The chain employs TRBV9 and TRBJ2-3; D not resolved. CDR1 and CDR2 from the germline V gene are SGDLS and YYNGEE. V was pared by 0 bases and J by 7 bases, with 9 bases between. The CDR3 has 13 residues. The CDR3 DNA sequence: TGTGCCAGCAGCGTAGAGGCTCGCCATACGCAGTATTTT. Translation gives CASSVEARHTQYF.

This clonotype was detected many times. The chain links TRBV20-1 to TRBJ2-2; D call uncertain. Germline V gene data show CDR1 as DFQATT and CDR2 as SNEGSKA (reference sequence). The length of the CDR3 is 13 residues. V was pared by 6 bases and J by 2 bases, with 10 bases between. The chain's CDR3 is CSAPTRNTGELFF. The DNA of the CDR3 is TGCAGTGCCCCGACTCGTAACACCGGGGAGCTGTTTTTT.

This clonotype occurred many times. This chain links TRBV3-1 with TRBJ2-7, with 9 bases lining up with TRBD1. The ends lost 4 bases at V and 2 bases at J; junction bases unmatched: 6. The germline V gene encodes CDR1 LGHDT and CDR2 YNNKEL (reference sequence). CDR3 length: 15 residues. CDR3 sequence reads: CASSPPRDRAYEQYF. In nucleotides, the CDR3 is TGTGCCAGCAGCCCGCCCCGGGACAGGGCCTACGAGCAGTACTTC.

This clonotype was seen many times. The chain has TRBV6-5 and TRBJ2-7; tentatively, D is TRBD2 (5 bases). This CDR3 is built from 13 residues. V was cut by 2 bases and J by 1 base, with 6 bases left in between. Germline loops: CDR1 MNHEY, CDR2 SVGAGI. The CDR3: CASSYTGSYEQYF. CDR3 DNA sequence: TGTGCCAGCAGTTACACGGGGTCCTACGAGCAGTACTTC.

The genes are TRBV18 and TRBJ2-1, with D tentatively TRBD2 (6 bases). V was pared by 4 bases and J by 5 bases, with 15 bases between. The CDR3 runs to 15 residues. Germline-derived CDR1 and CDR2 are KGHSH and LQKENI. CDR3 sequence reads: CASSLDLARNNEQFF. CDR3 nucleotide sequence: TGTGCCAGCTCACTCGACCTAGCGAGAAACAATGAGCAGTTCTTC.

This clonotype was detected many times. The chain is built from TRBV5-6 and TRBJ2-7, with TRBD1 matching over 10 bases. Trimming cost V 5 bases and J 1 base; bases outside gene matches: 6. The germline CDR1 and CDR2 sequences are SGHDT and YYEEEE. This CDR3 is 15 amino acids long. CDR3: CASRRDRGPSYEQYF. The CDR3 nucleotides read TGTGCCAGCAGACGCGACAGGGGGCCTTCCTACGAGCAGTACTTC.

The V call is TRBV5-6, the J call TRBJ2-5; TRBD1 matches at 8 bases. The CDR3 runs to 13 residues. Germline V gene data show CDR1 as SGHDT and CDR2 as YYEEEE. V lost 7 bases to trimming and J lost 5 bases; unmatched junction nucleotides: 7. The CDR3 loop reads CASRTGSGETQYF. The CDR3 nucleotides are TGTGCCAGCCGGACAGGGTCGGGTGAGACCCAGTACTTC.